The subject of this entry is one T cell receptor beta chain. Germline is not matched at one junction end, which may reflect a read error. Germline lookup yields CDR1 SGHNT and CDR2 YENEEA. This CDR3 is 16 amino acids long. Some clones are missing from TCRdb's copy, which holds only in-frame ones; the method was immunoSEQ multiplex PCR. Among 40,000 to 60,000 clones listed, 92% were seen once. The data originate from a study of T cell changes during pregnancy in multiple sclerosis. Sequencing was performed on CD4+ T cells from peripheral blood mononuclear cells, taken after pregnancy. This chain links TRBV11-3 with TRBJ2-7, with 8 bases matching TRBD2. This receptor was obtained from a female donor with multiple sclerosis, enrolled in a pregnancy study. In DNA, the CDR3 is TGTGCCAGCAGCCTAGAAAGGGGCGGGGGGACCTACGAGCAGTACTTC. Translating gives CASSLERGGGTYEQYF.